A selection of T cell receptor beta chains follows, all from one sample in a study of cytomegalovirus exposure and HLA in healthy donors. The repertoire was sequenced with immunoSEQ multiplex PCR; TCRdb's copy has only in-frame clones and lacks some. The table shows some 190,000 clones, with over 70% occurring only once. Sample: PBMCs. The receptors originated from a boy aged 2 to 10 in good health and CMV-seronegative. The CDR3 runs from the conserved cysteine through the conserved F or W. A D gene is named only where the DNA matches it firmly. The size field is filled for only some rows; it gives once, few, many or a size class.

d_call,j_call,clone_size,v_call,cdr3_aa,cdr3_nt
NA,TRBJ1-5,once,TRBV28,CASSLSGGNQPQHF,TGTGCCAGCAGTTTATCGGGGGGCAATCAGCCCCAGCATTTT
TRBD1,TRBJ1-2,NA,TRBV19,CASSIRSGQGAQGYTF,TGTGCCAGTAGTATAAGGTCCGGACAGGGGGCGCAAGGCTACACCTTC
TRBD2,TRBJ2-5,NA,TRBV7-2,CASSLAGEGTQYF,TGTGCCAGCAGCTTGGCGGGGGAGGGGACCCAGTACTTC
NA,TRBJ2-5,NA,TRBV7-9,CASSPNRVLETQYF,TGTGCCAGCAGCCCAAACAGGGTTTTGGAGACCCAGTACTTC
NA,TRBJ2-7,few,TRBV1,CTSSPTGLPPYEQYF,TGCACCAGCAGCCCGACCGGACTACCGCCCTACGAGCAGTACTTC
NA,TRBJ1-1,NA,TRBV30,CAWSMDSNTEAFF,TGTGCCTGGAGCATGGACAGTAACACTGAAGCTTTCTTT
NA,TRBJ2-4,NA,TRBV6-6,CASSRDFLAKNIQYF,TGTGCCAGCAGTAGGGACTTCCTAGCCAAAAACATTCAGTACTTC
NA,TRBJ1-5,NA,TRBV7-8,CASSLRTYSNQPQHF,TGTGCCAGCAGCTTGAGGACATATAGCAATCAGCCCCAGCATTTT
TRBD2,TRBJ2-1,NA,TRBV19,CASRGGGTLVNEQFF,TGTGCCAGCAGAGGCGGGGGGACCCTCGTAAATGAGCAGTTCTTC
NA,TRBJ2-1,once,TRBV5-4,CASSLDQINEQFF,TGTGCCAGCAGCTTGGACCAGATCAATGAGCAGTTCTTC
NA,TRBJ2-7,NA,TRBV7-7,CASSLGRVDEQYF,TGTGCTAGCAGCTTAGGACGGGTCGACGAGCAGTACTTC
TRBD1,TRBJ1-5,NA,TRBV27,CASSPGQVNQPQHF,TGTGCCAGCAGTCCGGGACAGGTCAATCAGCCCCAGCATTTT
NA,TRBJ2-7,NA,TRBV29-1,CSVRRGGDYEQYF,TGCAGCGTCCGGAGGGGGGGGGACTACGAGCAGTACTTC
TRBD2,TRBJ2-7,NA,TRBV5-1,CASSLQLAGGDEQYF,TGCGCCAGCAGCTTGCAACTAGCGGGGGGCGACGAGCAGTACTTC
NA,TRBJ1-2,NA,TRBV10-3,CAISESGLGYTF,TGTGCCATCAGTGAGTCTGGACTTGGCTACACCTTC
NA,TRBJ2-5,NA,TRBV5-4,CASRAREQETQYF,TGTGCCAGCAGGGCCCGGGAGCAAGAGACCCAGTACTTC
NA,TRBJ2-1,NA,TRBV5-1,CASSLDPSSYNEQFF,TGCGCCAGCAGCTTGGACCCGAGCTCCTACAATGAGCAGTTCTTC
NA,TRBJ2-2,NA,TRBV5-8,CASSLAVGTGTGELFF,TGTGCCAGCAGCTTGGCCGTGGGTACGGGCACCGGGGAGCTGTTTTTT
NA,TRBJ2-5,NA,TRBV9,CASSTRPVIQETQYF,TGTGCCAGCAGCACGAGACCCGTAATACAGGAGACCCAGTACTTC
NA,TRBJ2-7,NA,TRBV5-6,CASSLGLDNYEQYF,TGTGCCAGCAGCTTGGGACTAGATAACTACGAGCAGTACTTC
TRBD2,TRBJ2-3,NA,TRBV7-8,CASSLDGTSGDTDTQYF,TGTGCCAGCAGCTTAGATGGGACTAGCGGGGACACAGATACGCAGTATTTT
TRBD2,TRBJ2-3,NA,TRBV5-1,CASSFSGSTDTQYF,TGCGCCAGCAGCTTTAGCGGGAGTACAGATACGCAGTATTTT
TRBD1,TRBJ1-2,NA,TRBV7-2,CASSIGPRQGDRYGYTF,TGTGCCAGCAGCATAGGCCCCAGACAGGGTGATCGCTATGGCTACACCTTC
TRBD1,TRBJ1-2,once,TRBV18,CASSPKTGHGYTF,TGTGCCAGCTCACCAAAGACAGGGCATGGCTACACCTTC
NA,TRBJ2-5,once,TRBV15,CATSRDRGGQETQYF,TGTGCCACCAGCAGAGATCGGGGTGGCCAAGAGACCCAGTACTTC
NA,TRBJ2-1,NA,TRBV5-4,CASRAGSSYNEQFF,TGTGCCAGCCGAGCGGGCAGCTCCTACAATGAGCAGTTCTTC
TRBD1,TRBJ2-7,NA,TRBV29-1,CSVGQGNEQYF,TGCAGCGTTGGACAGGGTAACGAGCAGTACTTC
TRBD1,TRBJ1-1,NA,TRBV5-6,CASSLSNRGQGRAFF,TGTGCCAGCAGCTTGAGTAACAGGGGGCAAGGAAGGGCTTTCTTT
NA,TRBJ2-1,few,TRBV27,CASSRLEEQFF,TGTGCCAGCAGCCGATTGGAGGAGCAGTTCTTC
NA,TRBJ2-5,NA,TRBV7-6,CASTGALGETQYF,TGTGCCAGCACTGGGGCTCTGGGAGAGACCCAGTACTTC
NA,TRBJ1-2,once,TRBV6-5,CASSPVGTPRDGYTF,TGTGCCAGCAGCCCCGTAGGGACTCCCAGGGATGGCTACACCTTC
TRBD1,TRBJ1-2,NA,TRBV25-1,CASSDTGAYGYTF,TGTGCCAGCAGTGATACAGGGGCCTATGGCTACACCTTC
NA,TRBJ2-1,NA,TRBV7-8,CASSPIARGALGNEQFF,TGTGCCAGCAGCCCAATCGCCCGGGGGGCGCTCGGGAATGAGCAGTTCTTC
TRBD1,TRBJ1-3,NA,TRBV7-9,CASSSGGSTIYF,TGTGCCAGCAGCTCAGGGGGTAGCACCATATATTTT
TRBD1,TRBJ1-1,NA,TRBV6-1,CASRYGQGHTEAFF,TGTGCCAGCAGGTACGGACAGGGCCACACTGAAGCTTTCTTT
NA,TRBJ2-3,NA,TRBV5-3,CARSRRGTDTQYF,TGTGCCAGAAGCCGGAGGGGCACAGATACGCAGTATTTT
TRBD2,TRBJ2-7,NA,TRBV15,CATSEPRGVSYEQYF,TGTGCCACCAGCGAGCCTCGGGGGGTCTCCTACGAGCAGTACTTC
NA,TRBJ1-2,NA,TRBV25-1,CASSELGSGYTF,TGTGCCAGCAGTGAATTGGGCAGCGGCTACACCTTC
NA,TRBJ1-5,once,TRBV30,CAWSARGRYQPQHF,TGTGCCTGGAGTGCCCGGGGTCGGTATCAGCCCCAGCATTTT
NA,TRBJ1-2,NA,TRBV2,CASSEAPANYGYTF,TGTGCCAGCAGTGAAGCCCCAGCTAACTATGGCTACACCTTC
TRBD2,TRBJ2-1,NA,TRBV6-1,CASNEAGGISYNEQFF,TGTGCCAGCAATGAAGCGGGGGGGATCTCCTACAATGAGCAGTTCTTC
NA,TRBJ1-5,NA,TRBV19,CASSIDFSGQPQHF,TGTGCCAGTAGTATAGATTTTTCGGGACAGCCCCAGCATTTT
NA,TRBJ1-4,NA,TRBV6-1,CASRGGLVTNEKLFF,TGTGCCTCTCGGGGGGGATTGGTAACTAATGAAAAACTGTTTTTT
TRBD1,TRBJ1-4,NA,TRBV27,CASSSSGQGRGEKLFF,TGTGCCAGCAGTTCCTCCGGACAGGGGCGAGGGGAAAAACTGTTTTTT
NA,TRBJ2-2,NA,TRBV21-1,CASSKDGGPIGELFF,TGTGCCAGCAGCAAAGATGGGGGCCCCATAGGGGAGCTGTTTTTT
NA,TRBJ1-5,few,TRBV6-5,CASSYSAGISNQPQHF,TGTGCCAGCAGTTACTCGGCCGGGATCAGCAATCAGCCCCAGCATTTT
TRBD1,TRBJ2-5,NA,TRBV15,CATSRDGTGQETQYF,TGTGCCACCAGCAGAGATGGGACAGGGCAAGAGACCCAGTACTTC
NA,TRBJ2-5,NA,TRBV2,CASRETGKETQYF,TGTGCCAGCAGAGAGACGGGGAAAGAGACCCAGTACTTC
NA,TRBJ1-1,NA,TRBV7-9,CASSLAGIEAFF,TGTGCCAGCAGCTTAGCCGGGATTGAAGCTTTCTTT
NA,TRBJ1-3,once,TRBV6-1,CASREIGNTIYF,TGTGCCAGCAGGGAGATAGGAAACACCATATATTTT
NA,TRBJ2-2,NA,TRBV19,CASSQGSGELFF,TGTGCCAGTAGTCAGGGGTCCGGGGAGCTGTTTTTT
TRBD2,TRBJ2-3,NA,TRBV28,CASTSGGLTDTQYF,TGTGCCAGCACCTCGGGGGGTCTCACAGATACGCAGTATTTT
TRBD2,TRBJ2-3,NA,TRBV14,CASSQPAGGLAGSSLADTQYF,TGTGCCAGCAGCCAACCGGCAGGGGGACTAGCGGGGTCAAGCCTAGCGGATACGCAGTATTTT
TRBD2,TRBJ2-7,NA,TRBV6-5,CASSWGLAGGDEQYF,TGTGCCAGCAGTTGGGGACTAGCGGGAGGGGACGAGCAGTACTTC
NA,TRBJ1-4,NA,TRBV4-1,CASSQDILTNEKLFF,TGCGCCAGCAGCCAAGATATACTTACTAATGAAAAACTGTTTTTT
NA,TRBJ1-5,once,TRBV6-5,CASSYALGGQPQHF,TGTGCCAGCAGTTACGCCCTTGGCGGGCAGCCCCAGCATTTT
NA,TRBJ1-2,NA,TRBV7-9,CASSRAGSLAGYTF,TGTGCCAGCAGCCGGGCGGGGTCTCTGGCTGGCTACACCTTC
TRBD1,TRBJ1-1,NA,TRBV4-2,CASSTPGQGAKRSWTEAFF,TGTGCCAGCAGCACCCCGGGACAGGGGGCTAAAAGAAGCTGGACTGAAGCTTTCTTT
TRBD2,TRBJ2-3,NA,TRBV4-1,CASSQEGFSGRASTDTQYF,TGCGCCAGCAGCCAAGAGGGATTCAGCGGGAGGGCTAGCACAGATACGCAGTATTTT